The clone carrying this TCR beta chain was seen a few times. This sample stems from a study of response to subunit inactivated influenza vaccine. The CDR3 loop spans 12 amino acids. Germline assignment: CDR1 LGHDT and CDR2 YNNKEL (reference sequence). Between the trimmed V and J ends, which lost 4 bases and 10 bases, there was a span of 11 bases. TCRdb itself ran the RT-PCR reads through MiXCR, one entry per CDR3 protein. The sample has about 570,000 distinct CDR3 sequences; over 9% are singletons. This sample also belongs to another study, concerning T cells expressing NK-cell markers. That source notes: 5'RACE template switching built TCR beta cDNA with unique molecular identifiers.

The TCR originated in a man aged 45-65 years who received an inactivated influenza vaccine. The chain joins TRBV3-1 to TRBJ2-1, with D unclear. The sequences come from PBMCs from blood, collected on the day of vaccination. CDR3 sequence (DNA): TGTGCCAGCAGCCCGTCTGGGGTAGAGCAGTTCTTC. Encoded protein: CASSPSGVEQFF.